The rows below give T cell receptor beta chains drawn from one sample of a study of T-cell reconstitution after alpha-beta-depleted transplantation in children. TCRdb re-derived calls from the PCR reads in MiXCR, one entry per CDR3 protein. The sample carries approximately 210,000 distinct CDR3 sequences, approximately 17% recorded once. The sample here was PBMCs, mostly from graft donor cells, taken 360 days after TCRalphabeta/CD19-depleted stem cell transplant. Receptors were obtained from a male patient aged 2-15 years who had a stem cell transplant for acute lymphoblastic leukemia, so the T cells may come from the graft donor. CDR3s include the opening cysteine and the closing phenylalanine or tryptophan. A D gene is named only where the DNA matches it firmly. Size is omitted from some rows. Given values are once, few, many or a class for expanded clones.

>-|TRBV12-3/TRBV12-4|few|TRBJ2-3
TGTGCCACGCGCAAGACGGGGGGCACCAAGGATACGCAGTATTTT
CATRKTGGTKDTQYF
>-|TRBV4-2|many|TRBJ2-7
TGTGCCAGCAGCCAAGAGCGAGTCTACGAGCAGTACTTC
CASSQERVYEQYF
>-|TRBV20-1|-|TRBJ1-1
TGCAGTGCTAGAGATCGAGGATGGGACACTGAAGCTTTCTTT
CSARDRGWDTEAFF
>-|TRBV2|-|TRBJ2-5
TGTGCCAGCAGTGCCTCAGAGACCCAGTACTTC
CASSASETQYF
>-|TRBV20-1|-|TRBJ1-5
TGCAGTGCTCGCACCCGGGGCAGACTGAATAGCAATCAGCCCCAGCATTTT
CSARTRGRLNSNQPQHF
>TRBD2|TRBV11-2|-|TRBJ2-7
TGTGCCAGCAGCCCAACCGCACCACTGCTGGGACTAGCGGACTACGAGCAGTACTTC
CASSPTAPLLGLADYEQYF
>-|TRBV30|few|TRBJ2-6
TGTGCCTGGGACCTGGGGGCTGGGGCCAACGTCCTGACTTTC
CAWDLGAGANVLTF
>TRBD2|TRBV15|few|TRBJ2-7
TGTGCCACCAGCGCGGAGACTAGCGGGGATTCTTACGAGCAGTACTTC
CATSAETSGDSYEQYF
>TRBD1|TRBV3-1|few|TRBJ2-4
TGTGCCAGCAGCCAAGGACAGGGGAAAAACATTCAGTACTTC
CASSQGQGKNIQYF
>TRBD2|TRBV13|-|TRBJ2-7
TGTGCCAGCAGCTCCCGAAGGGAGGGTTACTACGAGCAGTACTTC
CASSSRREGYYEQYF
>-|TRBV18|-|TRBJ2-7
TGTGCCAGCTCACCACAGGGGGTCTACGAGCAGTACTTC
CASSPQGVYEQYF
>-|TRBV7-9|-|TRBJ2-1
TGTGCCAGCAGCGCCCCCGGGGCAGATGAGCAGTTCTTC
CASSAPGADEQFF
>-|TRBV11-2|-|TRBJ1-1
TGTGCCAGCAGCTTAGAGGGTGGGCGCAGCGGGGGTTACACTGAAGCTTTCTTT
CASSLEGGRSGGYTEAFF
>TRBD2|TRBV28|-|TRBJ2-2
TGTGCCAGCAGCGACCTCACTAGCGGGGTGCGGGAGCTGTTTTTT
CASSDLTSGVRELFF
>-|TRBV11-2|-|TRBJ2-2
TGTGCCAGCAGCAAGGACGGTATTACGAACACCGGGGAGCTGTTTTTT
CASSKDGITNTGELFF
>-|TRBV29-1|few|TRBJ2-3
TGCTGCGGCGGACGGACTAGCACAGATACGCAGTATTTT
CCGGRTSTDTQYF
>-|TRBV3-1|-|TRBJ1-4
TGTGCCAGCAGCCAGGAGATGGCTAATGAAAAACTGTTTTTT
CASSQEMANEKLFF
>-|TRBV29-1|few|TRBJ2-7
TGCAGCGTACGAGGGGTCCTCCTACGGGAGCAGTACTTC
CSVRGVLLREQYF
>-|TRBV18|-|TRBJ2-1
TGTGCCAGCTCACCTGCGGAAGGCGGTGAGCAGTTCTTC
CASSPAEGGEQFF
>TRBD2|TRBV4-1|-|TRBJ2-5
TGCGCCAGCAGCCAAGAACTAGCGGGGGGCAGAACCCAGTACTTC
CASSQELAGGRTQYF
>-|TRBV7-6|few|TRBJ2-2
TGTGCCAGCAGCCCGAGACCGGTACCGGGGACCGGGGAGCTGTTTTTT
CASSPRPVPGTGELFF
>-|TRBV4-2|-|TRBJ1-3
TGTGCCAGCAGCCAAGAATACGAAGGAAACACCATATATTTT
CASSQEYEGNTIYF
>-|TRBV28|few|TRBJ1-1
TGTGCCAGCAGAGGGACGTTGAACACTGAAGCTTTCTTT
CASRGTLNTEAFF
>-|TRBV7-9|-|TRBJ2-2
TGTGCCAGCAGTCCACCCTACGGGGAGCTGTTTTTT
CASSPPYGELFF
>TRBD1|TRBV6-1|-|TRBJ2-7
TGTGCCAGCAGAGCCTACGGGACAGGGAGTGGATCCTACGAGCAGTACTTC
CASRAYGTGSGSYEQYF
>-|TRBV28|-|TRBJ1-5
TGTGCCAGCAGTTTGTCGGGAGACATAGGCAATCAGCCCCAGCATTTT
CASSLSGDIGNQPQHF
>-|TRBV10-3|-|TRBJ1-1
TGTGCCATCAGTGTGGCAGGAGGGGACACTGAAGCTTTCTTT
CAISVAGGDTEAFF
>-|TRBV5-4|-|TRBJ2-5
TGTGCCAGCAGTTTTATCCAAGAGACCCAGTACTTC
CASSFIQETQYF
>-|TRBV5-1|-|TRBJ1-2
TGCGCCAGCAGCGGGCAGGGAATAAACTATGGCTACACCTTC
CASSGQGINYGYTF
>TRBD1|TRBV6-1|few|TRBJ1-1
TGTGCCAGCAGTGTCAGGACAGGCGATCGGGCTGAAGCTTTCTTT
CASSVRTGDRAEAFF
>-|TRBV15|-|TRBJ2-5
TGTGCCACCGGGGCGGATCAAGAGACCCAGTACTTC
CATGADQETQYF
>-|TRBV18|-|TRBJ2-4
TGTGCCAGCTCACCTGCCGGGGTTATGGCCAAAAACATTCAGTACTTC
CASSPAGVMAKNIQYF
>TRBD1|TRBV11-2|few|TRBJ2-2
TGTGCCAGCAGCTTGGGACAGATTAGTACCGGGGAGCTGTTTTTT
CASSLGQISTGELFF
>-|TRBV28|-|TRBJ1-2
TGTGCCAGCAGTTACACGGGGGTCCTCTACACCTTC
CASSYTGVLYTF
>TRBD2|TRBV12-3/TRBV12-4|few|TRBJ2-1
TGTGCCAGCAGTTACCTAGCGGGGGGCGACAATGAGCAGTTCTTC
CASSYLAGGDNEQFF
>TRBD1|TRBV7-9|many|TRBJ1-1
TGTGCCAGCAGCTTAGGTGGCAGGGGGCGAGGGAACACTGAAGCTTTCTTT
CASSLGGRGRGNTEAFF
>-|TRBV29-1|few|TRBJ2-5
TGCAGCGTTGGATCGGGGCTCCAAGAGACCCAGTACTTC
CSVGSGLQETQYF
>-|TRBV12-3/TRBV12-4|-|TRBJ1-1
TGTGCCAGCAGTCCCCCGCGACAATCACAGGAAGCTTTCTTT
CASSPPRQSQEAFF
>TRBD2|TRBV5-1|few|TRBJ2-1
TGCGCCAGCAGCGTCGGGACTAGTATCAATGAGCAGTTCTTC
CASSVGTSINEQFF
>TRBD2|TRBV10-2|-|TRBJ2-1
TGCGCCAGCAGTGAAATCGCAGCGGGGGGCCGGGGGGATTACAATGAGCAGTTCTTC
CASSEIAAGGRGDYNEQFF
>-|TRBV7-9|-|TRBJ2-1
TGTGCCAGCAGCTTAGGAGGACCTTCCCTCAATGAGCAGTTCTTC
CASSLGGPSLNEQFF
>-|TRBV7-9|-|TRBJ2-1
TGTGCCAGCAGGGAACAGGGATGGTATCAGGTATACAATGAGCAGTTCTTC
CASREQGWYQVYNEQFF
>-|TRBV11-2|few|TRBJ1-6
TGTGCCAGCAGCTTAGATCGGCCCTCTGAAGGAGAGAATTCACCCCTCCACTTT
CASSLDRPSEGENSPLHF
>TRBD1|TRBV6-5|few|TRBJ2-7
TGTGCCAGCAGTTACTCTGGGACAGGGGGCGGTTACGAGCAGTACTTC
CASSYSGTGGGYEQYF
>-|TRBV7-2|-|TRBJ1-3
TGTGCCAGCAGCGCCGGGACCGCTGGAAACACCATATATTTT
CASSAGTAGNTIYF